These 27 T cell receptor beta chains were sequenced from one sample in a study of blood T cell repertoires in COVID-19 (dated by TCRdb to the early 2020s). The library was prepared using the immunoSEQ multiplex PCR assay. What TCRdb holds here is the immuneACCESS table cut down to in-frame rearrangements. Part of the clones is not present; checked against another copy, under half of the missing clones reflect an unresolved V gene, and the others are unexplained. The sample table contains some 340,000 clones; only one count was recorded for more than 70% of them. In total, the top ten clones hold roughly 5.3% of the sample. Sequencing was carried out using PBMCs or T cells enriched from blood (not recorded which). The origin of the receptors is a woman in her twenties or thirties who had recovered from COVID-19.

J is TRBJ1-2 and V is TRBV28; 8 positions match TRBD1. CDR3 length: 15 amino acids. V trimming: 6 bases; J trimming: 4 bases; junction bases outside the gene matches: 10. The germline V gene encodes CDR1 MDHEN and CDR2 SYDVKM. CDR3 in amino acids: CASSPPDRAFYGYTF. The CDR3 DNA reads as TGTGCCAGCAGCCCCCCGGACAGGGCTTTCTATGGCTACACCTTC.

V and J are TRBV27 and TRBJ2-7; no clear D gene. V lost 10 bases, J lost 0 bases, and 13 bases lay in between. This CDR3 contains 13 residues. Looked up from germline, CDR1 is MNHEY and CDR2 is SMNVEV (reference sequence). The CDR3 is CATMRFRSYEQYF. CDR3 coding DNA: TGTGCCACTATGAGGTTCCGCTCCTACGAGCAGTACTTC.

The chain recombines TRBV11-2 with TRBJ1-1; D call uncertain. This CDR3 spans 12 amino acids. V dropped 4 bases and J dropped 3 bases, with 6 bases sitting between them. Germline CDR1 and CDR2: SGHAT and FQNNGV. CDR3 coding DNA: TGTGCCAGCAGCTCTTCGGACACTGAAGCTTTCTTT. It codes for CASSSSDTEAFF.

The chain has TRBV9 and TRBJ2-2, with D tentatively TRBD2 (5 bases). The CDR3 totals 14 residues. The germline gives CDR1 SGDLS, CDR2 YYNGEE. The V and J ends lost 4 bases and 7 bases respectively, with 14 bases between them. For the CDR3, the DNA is TGTGCCAGCAGCTCGAGGGTAGAACACGGGGAGCTGTTTTTT. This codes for CASSSRVEHGELFF.

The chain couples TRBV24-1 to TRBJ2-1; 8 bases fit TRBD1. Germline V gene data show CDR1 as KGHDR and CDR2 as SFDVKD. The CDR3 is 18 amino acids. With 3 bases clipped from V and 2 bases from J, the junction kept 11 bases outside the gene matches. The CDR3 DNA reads TGTGCCACCAGTGATCCTTCGTTTGACAGGGGACCCTACAATGAGCAGTTCTTC. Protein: CATSDPSFDRGPYNEQFF.

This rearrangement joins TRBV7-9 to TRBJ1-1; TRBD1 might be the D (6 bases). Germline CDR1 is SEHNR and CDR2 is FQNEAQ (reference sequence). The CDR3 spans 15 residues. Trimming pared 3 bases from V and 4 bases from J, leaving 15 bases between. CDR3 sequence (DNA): TGTGCCAGCAGCTTCCTGACAGGATTGGGCACTGAAGCTTTCTTT. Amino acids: CASSFLTGLGTEAFF.

In DNA form, the CDR3 reads TGTGCCAGCAGCTCCATGGGCAGGACAGGGGCTACCTACAATGAGCAGTTCTTC. As protein: CASSSMGRTGATYNEQFF. This chain links TRBV11-2 with TRBJ2-1; the match to TRBD1 covers 9 bases. V lost 4 bases and J lost 2; bases outside the gene matches: 12. The germline V gene encodes CDR1 SGHAT and CDR2 FQNNGV. The CDR3 is 18 residues long.

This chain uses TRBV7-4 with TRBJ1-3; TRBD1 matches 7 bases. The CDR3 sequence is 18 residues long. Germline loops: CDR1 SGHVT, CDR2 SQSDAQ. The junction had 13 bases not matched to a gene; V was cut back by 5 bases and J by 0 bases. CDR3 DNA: TGTGCCAGCAGCACTCCCCCGGACAGGCGTAACTCTGGAAACACCATATATTTT. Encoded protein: CASSTPPDRRNSGNTIYF.

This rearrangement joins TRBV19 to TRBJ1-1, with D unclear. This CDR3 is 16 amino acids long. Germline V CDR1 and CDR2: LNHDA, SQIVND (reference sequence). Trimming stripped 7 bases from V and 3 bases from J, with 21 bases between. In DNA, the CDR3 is TGTGCCAGTAAAGAATCAGGAGGAGGCAGGTACACTGAAGCTTTCTTT. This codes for CASKESGGGRYTEAFF. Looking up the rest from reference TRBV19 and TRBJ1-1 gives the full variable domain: DGGITQSPKYLFRKEGQNVTLSCEQNLNHDAMYWYRQDPGQGLRLIYYSQIVNDFQKGDIAEGYSVSREKKESFPLTVTSAQKNPTAFYLCASKESGGGRYTEAFFGQGTRLTVV.

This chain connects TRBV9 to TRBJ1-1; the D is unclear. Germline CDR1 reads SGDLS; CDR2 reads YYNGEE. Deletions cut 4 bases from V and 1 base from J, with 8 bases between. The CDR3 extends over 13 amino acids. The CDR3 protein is CASSRSQNTEAFF. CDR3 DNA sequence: TGTGCCAGCAGCAGGAGTCAGAACACTGAAGCTTTCTTT. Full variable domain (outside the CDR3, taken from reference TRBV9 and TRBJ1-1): DSGVTQTPKHLITATGQRVTLRCSPRSGDLSVYWYQQSLDQGLQFLIQYYNGEERAKGNILERFSAQQFPDLHSELNLSSLELGDSALYFCASSRSQNTEAFFGQGTRLTVV.

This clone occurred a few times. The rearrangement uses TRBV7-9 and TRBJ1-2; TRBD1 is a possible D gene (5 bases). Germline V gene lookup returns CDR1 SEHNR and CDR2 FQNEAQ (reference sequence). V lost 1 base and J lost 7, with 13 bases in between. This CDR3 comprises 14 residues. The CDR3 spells CASSLEGRESGYTF. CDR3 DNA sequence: TGTGCCAGCAGCTTAGAGGGGAGGGAAAGTGGCTACACCTTC.

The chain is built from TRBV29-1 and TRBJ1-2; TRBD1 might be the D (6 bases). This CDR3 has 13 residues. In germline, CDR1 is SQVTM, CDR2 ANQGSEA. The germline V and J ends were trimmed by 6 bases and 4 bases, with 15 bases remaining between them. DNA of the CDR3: TGCAGCGTCGCTACCGACAGGCTCTATGGCTACACCTTC. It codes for CSVATDRLYGYTF. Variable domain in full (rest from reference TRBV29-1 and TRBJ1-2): SAVISQKPSRDICQRGTSLTIQCQVDSQVTMMFWYRQQPGQSLTLIATANQGSEATYESGFVIDKFPISRPNLTFSTLTVSNMSPEDSSIYLCSVATDRLYGYTFGSGTRLTVV.

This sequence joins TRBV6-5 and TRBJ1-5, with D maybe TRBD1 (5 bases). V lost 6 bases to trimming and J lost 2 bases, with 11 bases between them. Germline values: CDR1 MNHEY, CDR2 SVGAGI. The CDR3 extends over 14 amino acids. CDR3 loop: CASSSGYGNQPQHF. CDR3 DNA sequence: TGTGCCAGCAGCTCAGGGTACGGCAATCAGCCCCAGCATTTT.

CDR3 loop: CATSPRGAEEGPDTQYF. The CDR3 DNA is TGTGCCACCAGTCCGAGGGGAGCAGAGGAGGGGCCAGATACGCAGTATTTT. The V call is TRBV24-1, the J call TRBJ2-3; the D gene is possibly TRBD2 (6 bases). The V and J ends lost 6 bases and 4 bases respectively, with 22 bases between them. The CDR3 spans 17 residues. CDR1 KGHDR and CDR2 SFDVKD come from the germline V gene.

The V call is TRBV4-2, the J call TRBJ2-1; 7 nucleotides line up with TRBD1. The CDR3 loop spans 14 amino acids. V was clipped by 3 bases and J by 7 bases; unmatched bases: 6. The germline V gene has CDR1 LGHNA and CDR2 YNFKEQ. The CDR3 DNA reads TGTGCCAGCAGCCAGGACAGGAGTAGAAATGAGCAGTTCTTC. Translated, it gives CASSQDRSRNEQFF.

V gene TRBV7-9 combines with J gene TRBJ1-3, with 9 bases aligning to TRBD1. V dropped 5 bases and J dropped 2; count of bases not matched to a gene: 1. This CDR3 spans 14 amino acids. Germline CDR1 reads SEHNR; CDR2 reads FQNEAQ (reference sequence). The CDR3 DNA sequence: TGTGCCAGCAGCCGACAGGGGGCTGGAAACACCATATATTTT. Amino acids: CASSRQGAGNTIYF.

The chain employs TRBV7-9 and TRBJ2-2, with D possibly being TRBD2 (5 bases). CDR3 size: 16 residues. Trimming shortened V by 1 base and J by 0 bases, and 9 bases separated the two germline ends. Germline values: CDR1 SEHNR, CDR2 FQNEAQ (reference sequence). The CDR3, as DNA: TGTGCCAGCAGCTTAGGACTGGAGGCGAACACCGGGGAGCTGTTTTTT. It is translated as CASSLGLEANTGELFF.

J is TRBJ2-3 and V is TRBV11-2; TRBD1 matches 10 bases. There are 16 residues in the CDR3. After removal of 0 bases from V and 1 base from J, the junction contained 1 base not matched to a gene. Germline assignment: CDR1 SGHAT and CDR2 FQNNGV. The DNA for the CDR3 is TGTGCCAGCAGCTTAGATGGGACAGGGGGCACAGATACGCAGTATTTT. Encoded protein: CASSLDGTGGTDTQYF.

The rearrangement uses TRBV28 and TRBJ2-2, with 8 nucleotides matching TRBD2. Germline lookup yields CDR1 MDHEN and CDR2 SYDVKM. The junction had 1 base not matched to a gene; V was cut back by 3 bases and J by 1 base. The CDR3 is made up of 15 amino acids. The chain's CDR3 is CASSLAGGNTGELFF. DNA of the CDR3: TGTGCCAGCAGTTTGGCGGGGGGGAACACCGGGGAGCTGTTTTTT.

In nucleotides, the CDR3 is TGTGCCAGCAAATTCGGAAAGGGGGCCTACGAGCAGTACTTC. Residues: CASKFGKGAYEQYF. The chain uses TRBV6-5 and TRBJ2-7, with D tentatively TRBD1 (6 bases). Trimming removed 7 bases from V and 2 bases from J, with 15 bases in between. CDR3 size: 14 residues. The germline V gene has CDR1 MNHEY and CDR2 SVGAGI.

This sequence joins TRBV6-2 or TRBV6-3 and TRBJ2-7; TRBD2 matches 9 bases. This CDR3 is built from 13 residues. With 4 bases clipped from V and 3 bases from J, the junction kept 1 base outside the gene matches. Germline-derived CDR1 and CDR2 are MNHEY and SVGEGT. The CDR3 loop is CASSFSGGYEQYF. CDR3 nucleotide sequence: TGTGCCAGCAGTTTTAGCGGGGGCTACGAGCAGTACTTC.

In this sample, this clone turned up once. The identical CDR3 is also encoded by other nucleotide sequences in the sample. The CDR3 coding sequence is TGCGCCAGCAGCTTGGACAGGGGGGGACAGCCCCAGCATTTT. Its protein is CASSLDRGGQPQHF. The chain employs TRBV5-1 and TRBJ1-5; TRBD1 matches 8 bases. The CDR3 is 14 residues long. The junction had 3 bases not matched to a gene; V was cut back by 0 bases and J by 7 bases. Germline V CDR1 and CDR2: SGHRS, YFSETQ.

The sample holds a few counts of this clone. The CDR3 DNA reads as TGTGCCACCCGGGACAGGGGGACAGATACGCAGTATTTT. Translating gives CATRDRGTDTQYF. The chain recombines TRBV19 with TRBJ2-3; 11 positions agree with TRBD1. With V trimmed by 10 bases and J by 3 bases, 3 bases remained unmatched. Per the germline V gene, CDR1 is LNHDA and CDR2 is SQIVND (reference sequence). This CDR3 is 13 amino acids long.

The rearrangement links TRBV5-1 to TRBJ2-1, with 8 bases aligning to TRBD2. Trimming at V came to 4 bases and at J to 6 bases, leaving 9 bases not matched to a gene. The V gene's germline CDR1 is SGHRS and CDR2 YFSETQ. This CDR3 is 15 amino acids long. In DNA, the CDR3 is TGCGCCAGCAGCCCGGCCGGGACTAGTTTCAATGAGCAGTTCTTC. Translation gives CASSPAGTSFNEQFF.

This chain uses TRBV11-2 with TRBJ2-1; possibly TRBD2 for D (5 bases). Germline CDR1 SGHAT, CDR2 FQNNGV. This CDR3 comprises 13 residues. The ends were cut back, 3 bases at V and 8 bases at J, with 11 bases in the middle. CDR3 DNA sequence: TGTGCCAGCAGCTTGGGAGAGGGAGATGAGCAGTTCTTC. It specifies CASSLGEGDEQFF.

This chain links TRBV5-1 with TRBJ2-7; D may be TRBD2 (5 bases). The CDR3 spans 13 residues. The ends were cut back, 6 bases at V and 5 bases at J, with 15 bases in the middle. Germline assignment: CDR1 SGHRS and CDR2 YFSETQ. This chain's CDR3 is CASKVRSGNEQYF. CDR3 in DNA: TGCGCCAGCAAGGTCCGGAGCGGAAACGAGCAGTACTTC. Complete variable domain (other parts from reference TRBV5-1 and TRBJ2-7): KAGVTQTPRYLIKTRGQQVTLSCSPISGHRSVSWYQQTPGQGLQFLFEYFSETQRNKGNFPGRFSGRQFSNSRSEMNVSTLELGDSALYLCASKVRSGNEQYFGPGTRLTVT.

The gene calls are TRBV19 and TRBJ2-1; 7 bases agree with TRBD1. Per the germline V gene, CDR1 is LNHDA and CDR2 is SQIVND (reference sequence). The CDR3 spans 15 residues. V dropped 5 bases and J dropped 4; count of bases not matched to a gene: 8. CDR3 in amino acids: CASSPRDSPYNEQFF. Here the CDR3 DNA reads TGTGCCAGTAGTCCCCGGGACAGTCCGTACAATGAGCAGTTCTTC.